This entry is about one T cell receptor (beta chain). The CDR3 is 15 residues long. Per the germline V gene, CDR1 is MDHEN and CDR2 is SYDVKM. With 2 bases clipped from V and 1 base from J, the junction kept 2 bases outside the gene matches. The sample originates from a study of shared clonotypes between healthy human individuals. CD8 cells classed as naive were CD45RO-negative and positively selected for CCR7, excluding terminally differentiated effector memory CD45RA+ cells. Using immunoSEQ multiplex PCR, the repertoire was profiled, and TCRdb retains in-frame clones only, with some absent. The table includes about 2.1 million clones, more than 85% detected once.

The chain couples TRBV28 to TRBJ2-3; 8 positions agree with TRBD2. The sample consisted of naive CD8+ T cells from PBMCs. This TCR came from a man aged 18 to 29 in good health. Some clones in this sample may be carry-over from other donors' samples. The chain's CDR3 is CASSLQTSGTDTQYF. CDR3 coding DNA: TGTGCCAGCAGTTTACAGACTAGCGGCACAGATACGCAGTATTTT.